The 10 T cell receptor beta chains reported below all come from one sample, sequenced in a study of blood T cell repertoires in COVID-19. The repertoire was sequenced with immunoSEQ multiplex PCR; TCRdb's copy has only in-frame clones and lacks some. The table has nearly 350,000 clones, 88% seen once; the top ten hold about 7.3%. The sequencing input was peripheral blood. These receptors came from a woman in her 70s with COVID-19, enrolled during active disease.

The genes are TRBV6-1 and TRBJ1-1, with 8 bases aligning to TRBD1. The CDR3 spans 17 residues. The V gene end was trimmed by 1 base and the J gene end by 4 bases; junction bases not matched to a gene: 11. In germline, CDR1 is MNHNS, CDR2 SASEGT. The CDR3 coding sequence is TGTGCCAGCAGTGAAGAAAAGGTGGCCAGGGGGCCCACTGAAGCTTTCTTT. As protein: CASSEEKVARGPTEAFF.

This sequence joins TRBV4-1 and TRBJ2-3, with TRBD2 matching 9 bases. The CDR3 has 16 amino acids. V lost 0 bases to trimming and J lost 6 bases; unmatched junction nucleotides: 7. The germline CDR1 and CDR2 sequences are MGHRA and YSYEKL. The CDR3 nucleotides are TGCGCCAGCAGCCAAGAAGAAGCGGGGGGTTTTGATACGCAGTATTTT. Protein: CASSQEEAGGFDTQYF.

The J gene is TRBJ1-3, the V gene TRBV10-1, with D perhaps matching TRBD1 (6 bases). This CDR3 contains 15 residues. Germline V gene sequence: CDR1 WNHNN, CDR2 SYGVQD (reference sequence). Trimming shortened V by 9 bases and J by 1 base, and 16 bases separated the two germline ends. CDR3 sequence reads: CARDGRGESGNTIYF. CDR3 in DNA: TGCGCCAGGGACGGCAGGGGTGAATCTGGAAACACCATATATTTT.

The J gene is TRBJ1-3, the V gene TRBV11-2; D is unresolved. CDR3 size: 14 residues. Germline V gives CDR1 SGHAT, CDR2 FQNNGV. V was pared by 5 bases and J by 4 bases, with 12 bases between. The chain's CDR3 is CASSDFSGGNTIYF. Written as DNA, the CDR3 is TGTGCCAGCAGCGACTTCTCCGGGGGAAACACCATATATTTT.

The chain links TRBV30 to TRBJ1-1, with D maybe TRBD1 (5 bases). The CDR3 spans 13 residues. CDR1 GTSNPN and CDR2 SVGIG come from the germline V gene (reference sequence). Deletions cut 5 bases from V and 4 bases from J, with 14 bases between. Written as DNA, the CDR3 is TGTGCCTGGGTGGTGGGGGGGTCCACTGAAGCTTTCTTT. Its protein is CAWVVGGSTEAFF.

The gene calls are TRBV7-2 and TRBJ1-1, with D possibly being TRBD1 (5 bases). V shed 3 bases and J shed 7 bases, with 12 bases lying between them. The CDR3 covers 13 residues. The germline V gene encodes CDR1 SGHTA and CDR2 FQGNSA. This CDR3 reads CASSFSGDGEAFF. The CDR3 coding sequence is TGTGCCAGCAGCTTCTCGGGGGACGGTGAAGCTTTCTTT.

The rearrangement uses TRBV11-2 and TRBJ1-3, with TRBD1 matching 9 bases. Trimming cost V 8 bases and J 3 bases; bases outside gene matches: 14. Germline-derived CDR1 and CDR2 are SGHAT and FQNNGV. This CDR3 is 17 amino acids long. The CDR3 protein is CASARRGTGTLGNTIYF. Written as DNA, the CDR3 is TGTGCCAGCGCTAGACGGGGGACAGGGACCCTTGGAAACACCATATATTTT.

The genes are TRBV12-5 and TRBJ2-7, with 7 bases lining up with TRBD1. The trim removed 4 bases at V and 0 bases at J, leaving 15 bases unmatched. CDR3 length: 18 residues. The V gene's germline CDR1 is LGHNT and CDR2 FRNRAP. The CDR3 here is CASGSIRLDRAISYEQYF. The CDR3 nucleotides are TGTGCTAGTGGTTCGATTCGCCTTGACAGGGCGATCTCCTACGAGCAGTACTTC.

There are a few counts of this clone. CDR3 DNA sequence: TGTGCCAGCAGCTTAGCGAGCCATATAAGGGGGCAGGGCTACACCTTC. It yields the protein CASSLASHIRGQGYTF. This chain joins TRBV7-2 and TRBJ1-2, with 7 bases lining up with TRBD1. Germline V lookup: CDR1 SGHTA, CDR2 FQGNSA. The J segment lost 8 bases and the V segment lost 0 bases, leaving 12 bases of the junction unmatched. The CDR3 totals 16 residues.

The J gene is TRBJ2-1, the V gene TRBV7-9, with 8 bases identical to TRBD2. This CDR3 spans 17 amino acids. Trimming at V came to 5 bases and at J to 1 base, leaving 10 bases not matched to a gene. Germline V gene data show CDR1 as SEHNR and CDR2 as FQNEAQ (reference sequence). The CDR3 loop is CASSPRTSQTSYNEQFF. The CDR3 coding sequence is TGTGCCAGCAGCCCAAGGACTAGCCAGACTTCCTACAATGAGCAGTTCTTC.